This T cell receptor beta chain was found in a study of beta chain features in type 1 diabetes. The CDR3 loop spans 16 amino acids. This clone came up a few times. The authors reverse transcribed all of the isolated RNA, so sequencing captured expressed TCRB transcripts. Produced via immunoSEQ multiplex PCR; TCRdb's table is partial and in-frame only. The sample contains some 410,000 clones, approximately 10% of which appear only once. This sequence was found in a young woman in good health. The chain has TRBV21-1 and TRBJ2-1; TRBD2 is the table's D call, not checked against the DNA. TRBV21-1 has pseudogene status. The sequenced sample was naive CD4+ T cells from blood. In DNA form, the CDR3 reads TGTGCCAGCAGCAAGCCCCTGGCGGGAGAAATTATTGAGCAGTTCTTC. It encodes CASSKPLAGEIIEQFF.